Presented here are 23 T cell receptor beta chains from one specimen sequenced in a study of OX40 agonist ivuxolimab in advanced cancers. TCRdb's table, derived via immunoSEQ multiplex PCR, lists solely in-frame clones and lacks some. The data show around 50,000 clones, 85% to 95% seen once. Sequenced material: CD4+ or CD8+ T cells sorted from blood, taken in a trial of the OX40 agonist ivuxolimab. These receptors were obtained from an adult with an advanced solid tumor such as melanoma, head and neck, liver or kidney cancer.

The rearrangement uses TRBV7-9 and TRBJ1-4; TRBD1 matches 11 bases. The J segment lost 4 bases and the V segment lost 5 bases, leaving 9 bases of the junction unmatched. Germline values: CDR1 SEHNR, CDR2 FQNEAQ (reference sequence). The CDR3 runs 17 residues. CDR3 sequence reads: CASSARDRGEVNEKLFF. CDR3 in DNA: TGTGCCAGCAGCGCCCGGGACAGGGGGGAAGTTAATGAAAAACTGTTTTTT.

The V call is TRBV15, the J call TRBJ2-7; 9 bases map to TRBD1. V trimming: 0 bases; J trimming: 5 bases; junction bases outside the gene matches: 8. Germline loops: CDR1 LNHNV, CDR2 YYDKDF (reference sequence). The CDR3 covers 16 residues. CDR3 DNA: TGTGCCACCAGCAGAGATTTCGGGACAGGGCCGGACGAGCAGTACTTC. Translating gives CATSRDFGTGPDEQYF.

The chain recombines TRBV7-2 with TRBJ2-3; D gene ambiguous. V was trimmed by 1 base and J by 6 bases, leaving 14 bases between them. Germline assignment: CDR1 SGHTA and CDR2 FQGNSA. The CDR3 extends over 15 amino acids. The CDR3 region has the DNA TGTGCCAGCAGCTTAGAAGTAGGGCTCTTGGATACGCAGTATTTT. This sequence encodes CASSLEVGLLDTQYF.

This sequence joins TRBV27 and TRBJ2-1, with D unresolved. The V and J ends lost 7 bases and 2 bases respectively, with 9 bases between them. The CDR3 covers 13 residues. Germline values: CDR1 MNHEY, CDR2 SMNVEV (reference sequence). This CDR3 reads CASNSNTYNEQFF. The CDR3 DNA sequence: TGTGCCAGCAATTCTAACACCTACAATGAGCAGTTCTTC.

As DNA, the CDR3 is TGTGCCAGCAGTTCGACTAGCGAGTCCTACGAGCAGTACTTC. Protein: CASSSTSESYEQYF. The chain employs TRBV28 and TRBJ2-7; 8 bases fit TRBD2. Unmatched junction bases numbered 3, after V lost 4 bases and J lost 1 base. There are 14 residues in the CDR3. Germline V gene sequence: CDR1 MDHEN, CDR2 SYDVKM.

CDR3 loop: CASSFTPRGGDEQFF. DNA of the CDR3: TGTGCCAGCAGCTTTACCCCCAGGGGAGGGGATGAGCAGTTCTTC. This chain connects TRBV6-5 to TRBJ2-1; D might be TRBD2 (7 bases). Germline V gives CDR1 MNHEY, CDR2 SVGAGI. The ends were cut back, 6 bases at V and 8 bases at J, with 20 bases in the middle. The CDR3 is 15 amino acids.

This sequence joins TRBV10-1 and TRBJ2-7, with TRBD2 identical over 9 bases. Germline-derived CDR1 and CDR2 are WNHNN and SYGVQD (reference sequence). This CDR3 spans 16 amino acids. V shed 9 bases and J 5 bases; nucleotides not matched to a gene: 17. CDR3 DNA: TGCGCCAGACGTGAAGGCGGGAGGGCCTCAAGGAACGAGCAGTACTTC. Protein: CARREGGRASRNEQYF.

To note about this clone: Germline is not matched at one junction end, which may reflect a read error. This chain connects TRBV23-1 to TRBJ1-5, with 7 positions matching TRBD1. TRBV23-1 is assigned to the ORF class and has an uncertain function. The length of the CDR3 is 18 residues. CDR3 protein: CASTALHTVWDSKQPQHF. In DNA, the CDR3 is TGCGCCAGCACCGCCTTACATACAGTCTGGGACAGCAAACAGCCCCAGCATTTT.

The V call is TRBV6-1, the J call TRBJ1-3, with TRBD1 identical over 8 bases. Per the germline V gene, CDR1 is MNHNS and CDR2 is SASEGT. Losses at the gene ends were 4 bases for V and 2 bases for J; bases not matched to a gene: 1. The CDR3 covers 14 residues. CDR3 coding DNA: TGTGCCAGCAGTGCCAGGGGGCCTGGAAACACCATATATTTT. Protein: CASSARGPGNTIYF.

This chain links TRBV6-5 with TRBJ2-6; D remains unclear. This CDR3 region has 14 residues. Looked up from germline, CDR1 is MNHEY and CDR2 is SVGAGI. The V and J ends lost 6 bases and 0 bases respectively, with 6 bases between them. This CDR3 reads CASRVYSGANVLTF. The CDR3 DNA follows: TGTGCCAGCAGAGTGTACTCTGGGGCCAACGTCCTGACTTTC.

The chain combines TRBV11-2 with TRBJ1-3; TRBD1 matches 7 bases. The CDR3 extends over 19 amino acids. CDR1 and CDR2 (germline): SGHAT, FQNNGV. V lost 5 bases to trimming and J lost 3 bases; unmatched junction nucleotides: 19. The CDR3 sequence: CASSQPREVIWDSGNTIYF. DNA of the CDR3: TGTGCCAGCAGCCAACCGAGGGAGGTGATCTGGGACAGTGGAAACACCATATATTTT.

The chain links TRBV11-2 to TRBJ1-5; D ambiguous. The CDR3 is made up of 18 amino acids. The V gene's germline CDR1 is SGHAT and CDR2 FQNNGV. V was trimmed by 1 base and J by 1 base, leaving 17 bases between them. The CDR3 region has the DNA TGTGCCAGCAGCTTAGGGGGTGGTATGGGTTTAAGCAATCAGCCCCAGCATTTT. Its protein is CASSLGGGMGLSNQPQHF. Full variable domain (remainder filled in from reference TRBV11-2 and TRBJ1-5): EAGVAQSPRYKIIEKRQSVAFWCNPISGHATLYWYQQILGQGPKLLIQFQNNGVVDDSQLPKDRFSAERLKGVDSTLKIQPAKLEDSAVYLCASSLGGGMGLSNQPQHFGDGTRLSIL.

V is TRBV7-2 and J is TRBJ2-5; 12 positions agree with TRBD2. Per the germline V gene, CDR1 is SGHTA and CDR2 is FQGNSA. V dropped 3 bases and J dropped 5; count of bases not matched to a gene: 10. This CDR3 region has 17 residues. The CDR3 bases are TGTGCCAGCAGCTTGAGGGGACTAGCGGGCCTAAGGGAGACCCAGTACTTC. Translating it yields CASSLRGLAGLRETQYF.

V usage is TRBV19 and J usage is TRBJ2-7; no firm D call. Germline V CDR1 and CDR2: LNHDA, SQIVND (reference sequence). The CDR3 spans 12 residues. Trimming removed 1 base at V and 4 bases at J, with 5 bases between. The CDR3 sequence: CASSIGGYEQYF. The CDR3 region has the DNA TGTGCCAGTAGTATAGGAGGATACGAGCAGTACTTC.

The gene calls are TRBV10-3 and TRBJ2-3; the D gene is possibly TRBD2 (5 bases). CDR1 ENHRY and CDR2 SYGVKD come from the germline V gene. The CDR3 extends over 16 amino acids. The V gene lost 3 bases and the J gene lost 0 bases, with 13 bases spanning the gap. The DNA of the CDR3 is TGTGCCATCAGTGATCTTAGCGCCCTGAGCACAGATACGCAGTATTTT. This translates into CAISDLSALSTDTQYF.

The CDR3 nucleotides are TGTGCTGGCGGGGATTCCTACGAGCAGTACTTC. The encoded protein is CAGGDSYEQYF. The chain employs TRBV7-9 and TRBJ2-7, with a tentative D call TRBD2 (6 bases). The CDR3 length is 11 residues. CDR1 and CDR2 from the germline V gene are SEHNR and FQNEAQ (reference sequence).

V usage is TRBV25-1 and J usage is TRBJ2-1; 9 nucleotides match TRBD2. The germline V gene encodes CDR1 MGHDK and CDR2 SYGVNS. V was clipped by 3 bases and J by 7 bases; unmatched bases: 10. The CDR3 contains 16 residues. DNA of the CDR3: TGTGCCAGCAGTGACCGAACTAGCGGGTGGTCGAATGAGCAGTTCTTC. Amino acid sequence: CASSDRTSGWSNEQFF.

The CDR3 loop reads CASSVATSGTSYNEQFF. Written as DNA, the CDR3 is TGTGCCAGCAGCGTGGCTACTAGCGGGACCTCCTACAATGAGCAGTTCTTC. The chain recombines TRBV9 with TRBJ2-1; TRBD2 agrees at 10 bases. Germline CDR1 is SGDLS and CDR2 is YYNGEE. The CDR3 totals 17 residues. V lost 2 bases, J lost 0 bases, and 5 bases stayed unmatched.

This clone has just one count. CDR3: CASSPPGGAHNEQFF. As DNA, the CDR3 is TGTGCCAGCAGCCCGCCCGGAGGGGCCCACAATGAGCAGTTCTTC. The V gene is TRBV7-9, the J gene TRBJ2-1; TRBD2 is a possible D gene (6 bases). This CDR3 contains 15 residues. Germline CDR1 and CDR2: SEHNR and FQNEAQ (reference sequence). Deletions cut 5 bases from V and 5 bases from J, with 16 bases between.

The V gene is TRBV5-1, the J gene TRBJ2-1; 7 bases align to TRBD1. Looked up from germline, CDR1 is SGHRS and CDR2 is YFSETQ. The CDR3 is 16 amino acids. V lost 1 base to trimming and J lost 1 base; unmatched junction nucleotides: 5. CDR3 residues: CASSLPGTESYNEQFF. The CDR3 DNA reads TGCGCCAGCAGCTTGCCGGGGACAGAATCCTACAATGAGCAGTTCTTC.

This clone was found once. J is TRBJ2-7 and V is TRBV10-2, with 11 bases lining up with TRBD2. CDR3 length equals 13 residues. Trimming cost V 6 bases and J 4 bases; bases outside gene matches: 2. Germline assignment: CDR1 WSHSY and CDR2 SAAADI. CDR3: CASRGTSGYEQYF. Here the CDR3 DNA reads TGCGCCAGCAGGGGGACTAGCGGTTACGAGCAGTACTTC.

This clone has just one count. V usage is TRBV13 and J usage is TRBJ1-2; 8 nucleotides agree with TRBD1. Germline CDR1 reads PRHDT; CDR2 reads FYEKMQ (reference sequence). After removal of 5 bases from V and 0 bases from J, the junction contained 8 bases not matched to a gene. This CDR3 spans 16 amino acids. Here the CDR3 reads CASSRDRTGANYGYTF. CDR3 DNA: TGTGCCAGCAGCAGGGACAGGACGGGAGCTAACTATGGCTACACCTTC.

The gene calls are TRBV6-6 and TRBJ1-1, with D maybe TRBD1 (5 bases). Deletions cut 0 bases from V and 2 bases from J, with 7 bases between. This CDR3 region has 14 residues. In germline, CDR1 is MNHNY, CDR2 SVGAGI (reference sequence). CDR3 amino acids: CASSYSGVNTEAFF. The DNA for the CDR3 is TGTGCCAGCAGTTACTCAGGGGTCAACACTGAAGCTTTCTTT.